Sequencing of this T cell receptor beta chain was carried out in a study of blood T cell repertoires in COVID-19. Study in general: Acute and convalescent COVID-19 specimens originated in the United States, Italy and Spain. PBMCs, B-cell-depleted T cells, or T cells were the source of the cDNA or gDNA that made up the material.

Under the authors' procedure: Amplified reference gene primers provided the basis for estimating nucleated cell counts. TCRdb keeps only in-frame clones here, not all; method: immunoSEQ multiplex PCR. V and J calls and clone size are copied from that table; D and trimming were computed from the DNA. Of about 210,000 clones in the sample, 80% to 90% were seen once. V lost 2 bases and J lost 10; bases outside the gene matches: 10. The germline V gene encodes CDR1 MDHEN and CDR2 SYDVKM. CDR3 size: 15 residues. V usage is TRBV28 and J usage is TRBJ1-4; 7 positions match TRBD1. The receptor was derived from a man younger than 30 with active or convalescent COVID-19. Sequencing input: peripheral blood. In DNA, the CDR3 is TGTGCCAGCAGTTTAACAGGGGAAGGCGACGGAAAACTGTTTTTT. The encoded protein is CASSLTGEGDGKLFF.